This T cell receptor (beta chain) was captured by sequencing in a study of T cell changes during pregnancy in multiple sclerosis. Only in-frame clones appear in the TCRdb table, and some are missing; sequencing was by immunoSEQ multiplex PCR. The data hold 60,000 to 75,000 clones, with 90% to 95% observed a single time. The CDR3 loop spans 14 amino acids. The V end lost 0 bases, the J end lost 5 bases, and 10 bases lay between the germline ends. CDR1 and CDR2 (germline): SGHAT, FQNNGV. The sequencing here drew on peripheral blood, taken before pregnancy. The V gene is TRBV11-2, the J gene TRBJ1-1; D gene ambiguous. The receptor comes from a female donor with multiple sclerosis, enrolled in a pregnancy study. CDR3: CASSLDLRRTEAFF. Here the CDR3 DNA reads TGTGCCAGCAGCTTAGACTTACGGAGGACTGAAGCTTTCTTT.